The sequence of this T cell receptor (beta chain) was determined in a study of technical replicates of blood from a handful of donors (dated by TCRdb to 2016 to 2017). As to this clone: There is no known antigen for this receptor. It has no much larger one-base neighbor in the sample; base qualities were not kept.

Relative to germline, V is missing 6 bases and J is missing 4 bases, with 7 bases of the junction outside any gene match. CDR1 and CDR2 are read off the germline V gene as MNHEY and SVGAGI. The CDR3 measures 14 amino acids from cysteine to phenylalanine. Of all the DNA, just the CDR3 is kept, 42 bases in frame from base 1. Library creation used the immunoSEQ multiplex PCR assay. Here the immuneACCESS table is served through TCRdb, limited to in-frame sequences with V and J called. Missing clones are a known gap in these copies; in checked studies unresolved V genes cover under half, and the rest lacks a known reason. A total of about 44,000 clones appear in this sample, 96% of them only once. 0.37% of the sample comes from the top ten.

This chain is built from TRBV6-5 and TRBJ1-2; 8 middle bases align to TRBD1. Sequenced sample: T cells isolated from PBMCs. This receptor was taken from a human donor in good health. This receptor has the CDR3 CASRGGQDFYGYTF. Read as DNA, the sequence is TGTGCCAGCAGAGGGGGACAGGACTTCTATGGCTACACCTTC.